Included here is one T cell receptor beta chain sequence, with context. These data come from a study of cytomegalovirus exposure and HLA in healthy donors. In the PCR, 60 Vbeta and 13 Jbeta primers were used. TCRdb's copy holds only in-frame clones and misses some; the assay was immunoSEQ multiplex PCR. The data contain around 180,000 clones, roughly 75% of them singletons. Trimming took 1 base from V and 4 from J; bases not matched to a gene: 7. The germline gives CDR1 LNHNV, CDR2 YYDKDF (reference sequence). The CDR3 sequence is 16 residues long. The source is a man aged 40-49 years in good health and CMV-seronegative. The sample was PBMCs. The rearrangement uses TRBV15 and TRBJ1-2; TRBD1 matches 9 bases. The DNA for the CDR3 is TGTGCCACCAGCAGAGGGGGGACAGGGAAGTTCTATGGCTACACCTTC. This translates into CATSRGGTGKFYGYTF.